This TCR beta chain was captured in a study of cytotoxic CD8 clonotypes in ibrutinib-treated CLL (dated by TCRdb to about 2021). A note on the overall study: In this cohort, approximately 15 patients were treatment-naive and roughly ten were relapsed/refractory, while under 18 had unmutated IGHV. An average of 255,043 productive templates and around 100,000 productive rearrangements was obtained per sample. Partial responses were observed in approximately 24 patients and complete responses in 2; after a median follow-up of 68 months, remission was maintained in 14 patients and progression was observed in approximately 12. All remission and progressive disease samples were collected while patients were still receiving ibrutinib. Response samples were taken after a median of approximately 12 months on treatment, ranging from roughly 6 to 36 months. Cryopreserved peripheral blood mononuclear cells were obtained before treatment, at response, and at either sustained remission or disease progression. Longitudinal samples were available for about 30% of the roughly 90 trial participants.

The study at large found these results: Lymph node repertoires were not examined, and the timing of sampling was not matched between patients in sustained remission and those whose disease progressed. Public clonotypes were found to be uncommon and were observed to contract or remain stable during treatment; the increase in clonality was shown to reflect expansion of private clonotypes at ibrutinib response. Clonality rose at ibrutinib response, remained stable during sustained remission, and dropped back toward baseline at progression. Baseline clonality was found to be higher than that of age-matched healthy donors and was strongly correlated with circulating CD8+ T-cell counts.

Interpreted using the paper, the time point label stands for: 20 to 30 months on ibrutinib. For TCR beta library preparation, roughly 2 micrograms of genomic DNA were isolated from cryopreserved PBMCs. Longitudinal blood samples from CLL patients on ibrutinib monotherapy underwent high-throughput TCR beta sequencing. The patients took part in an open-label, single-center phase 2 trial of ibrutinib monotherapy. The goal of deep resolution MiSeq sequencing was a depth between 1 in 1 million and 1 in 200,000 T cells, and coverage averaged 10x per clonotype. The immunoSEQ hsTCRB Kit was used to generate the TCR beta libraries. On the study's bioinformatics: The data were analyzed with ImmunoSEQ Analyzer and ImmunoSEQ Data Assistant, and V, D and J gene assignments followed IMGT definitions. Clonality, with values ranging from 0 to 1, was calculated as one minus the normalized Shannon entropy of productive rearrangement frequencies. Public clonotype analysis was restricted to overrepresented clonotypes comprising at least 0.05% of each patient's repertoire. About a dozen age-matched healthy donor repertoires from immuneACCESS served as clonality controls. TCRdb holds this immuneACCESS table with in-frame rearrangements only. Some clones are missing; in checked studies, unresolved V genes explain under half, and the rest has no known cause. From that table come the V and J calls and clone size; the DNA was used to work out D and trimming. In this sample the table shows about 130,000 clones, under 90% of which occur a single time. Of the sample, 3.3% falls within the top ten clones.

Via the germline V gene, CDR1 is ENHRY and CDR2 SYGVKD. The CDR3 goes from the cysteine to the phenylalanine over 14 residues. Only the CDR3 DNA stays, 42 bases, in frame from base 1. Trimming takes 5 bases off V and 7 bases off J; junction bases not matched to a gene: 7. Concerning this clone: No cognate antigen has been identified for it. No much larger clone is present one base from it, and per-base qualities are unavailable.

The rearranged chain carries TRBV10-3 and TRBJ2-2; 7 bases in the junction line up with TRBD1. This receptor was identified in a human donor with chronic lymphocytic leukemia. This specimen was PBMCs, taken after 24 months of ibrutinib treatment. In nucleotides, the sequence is TGTGCCATCAGTAAAGAGGGGGCTGGCGGGGAGCTGTTTTTT. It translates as CAISKEGAGGELFF.